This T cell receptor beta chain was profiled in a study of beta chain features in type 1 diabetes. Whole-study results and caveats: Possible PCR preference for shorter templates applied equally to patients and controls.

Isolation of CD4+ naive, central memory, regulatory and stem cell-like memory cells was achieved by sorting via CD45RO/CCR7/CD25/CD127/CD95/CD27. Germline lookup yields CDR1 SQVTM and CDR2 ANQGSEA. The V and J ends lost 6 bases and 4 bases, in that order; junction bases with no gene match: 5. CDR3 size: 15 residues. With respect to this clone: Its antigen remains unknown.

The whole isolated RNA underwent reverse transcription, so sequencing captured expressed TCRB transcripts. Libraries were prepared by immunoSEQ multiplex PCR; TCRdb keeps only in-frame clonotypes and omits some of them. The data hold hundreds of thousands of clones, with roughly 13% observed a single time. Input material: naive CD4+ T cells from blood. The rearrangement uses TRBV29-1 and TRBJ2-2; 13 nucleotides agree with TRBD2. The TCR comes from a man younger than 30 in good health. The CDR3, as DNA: TGCAGCGTGGGGACTAGCGGGACGGGCACCGGGGAGCTGTTTTTT. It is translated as CSVGTSGTGTGELFF.